The TCR beta chain under discussion was sequenced for a study of cytomegalovirus exposure and HLA in healthy donors. PCR used 60 Vbeta primers and 13 Jbeta primers. Clones were read by immunoSEQ multiplex PCR, and TCRdb kept only the in-frame ones, dropping some. The sample has about 100,000 clones, roughly 80% seen once. The V and J ends lost 4 bases and 8 bases, in that order; junction bases with no gene match: 6. CDR3 length equals 14 residues. Germline V CDR1 and CDR2: SGHRS, YFSETQ. Study-level findings and limits: TCR beta V- and J-gene trimming, according to a later analysis, was linked to a missense DCLRE1C variant. Highly shared sequence variants in one cluster were likely a sequencing artifact. Several of the most significant clusters were apparently associated with common viral pathogens in a later analysis. Across donors, most TCRs were seen rarely, yet some public ones were widespread.

Notes on this clone: The antigen is not known.

Material for sequencing was PBMCs. The chain recombines TRBV5-1 with TRBJ1-4; 9 bases are shared with TRBD1. This clonotype was sampled from a man aged 35 to 55 in good health and CMV-seropositive. The CDR3 loop is CASSTGTGREKLFF. The CDR3 DNA reads as TGCGCCAGCAGCACAGGGACAGGGAGGGAAAAACTGTTTTTT.